This T cell receptor beta chain was identified in a study of T-cell reconstitution after alpha-beta-depleted transplantation in children. TCRbeta library construction was performed incorporating unique molecular identifiers. TCRdb called the PCR reads again in MiXCR, with one record for every CDR3 protein. The table lists 600,000 to 800,000 distinct CDR3 sequences, less than 15% of them singletons. Overall study results and limits: There were reportedly several hundred expanded graft clones from which alpha-beta T cells came about two months after transplant.

J lost 5 bases, V lost 4 bases, and 9 bases had no gene match. CDR1 SGHVS and CDR2 FQNEAQ come from the germline V gene. CDR3 length: 17 amino acids. This clonotype was detected only a few times. Its antigen is not known. The chain is built from TRBV7-8 and TRBJ2-5, with 14 bases aligning to TRBD2. The TCR originated in a girl aged 2-15 years with congenital amegakaryocytic thrombocytopenia, due to receive a stem cell transplant. Sequences were derived from PBMCs, sampled before TCRalphabeta/CD19-depleted stem cell transplant. For the CDR3, the DNA is TGTGCCAGCAGCTCGGGACTAGCGGGAGTGGGGCTGGAGACCCAGTACTTC. Translation gives CASSSGLAGVGLETQYF.